The entry that follows covers one T cell receptor beta chain sequence. The sample comes from a study of blood T cell repertoires in COVID-19. CDR1 and CDR2 (germline): ENHRY, SYGVKD. Trimming removed 4 bases from V and 5 bases from J; junction bases left unmatched: 8. CDR3 size: 16 residues. Assay used: immunoSEQ multiplex PCR; TCRdb lists only in-frame clones, some missing. Of approximately 250,000 clones listed, around 85% are singletons. This clonotype originated in a man aged 50-60 years with COVID-19, enrolled during active disease. The source material was peripheral blood. This chain links TRBV10-3 with TRBJ2-3; TRBD1 agrees at 11 bases. CDR3 nucleotide sequence: TGTGCCATCAGTGGAGTAGGACAGGGGGCCGAAGATACGCAGTATTTT. This gives the protein CAISGVGQGAEDTQYF.